One sample yielded the 7 T cell receptor beta chains listed below, sequenced in a study of human CD8 memory T cell subsets. Production of TCR beta libraries used UMI-labeled 5' RACE as the method. TCRdb reprocessed the 5' RACE reads and reports one entry per CDR3 protein, with no DNA. The record lists about 6,500 distinct CDR3 sequences, of which the ten most abundant hold 20% to 25%. The identity of TPEX cells was that of CCR7+ PD-1+ TIGIT+ early memory CD8+ T cells with exhausted-like traits. The sequenced sample consisted of CD8+ T cells from PBMCs. The receptors were sampled from a human donor in good health.

This clonotype is classed as medium-sized by frequency. The chain is built from TRBV7-9 and TRBJ2-7; the D call from TCRdb, TRBD2, cannot be confirmed without DNA. Germline V lookup: CDR1 SEHNR, CDR2 FQNEAQ (reference sequence). The CDR3 has 14 amino acids. The CDR3 reads CAVKVQGPSYEQYF.

Considering frequency, this clonotype is medium-sized. V usage is TRBV6-2 or TRBV6-3 and J usage is TRBJ1-1. Germline assignment: CDR1 MNHEY and CDR2 SVGEGT. CDR3 length equals 12 residues. The CDR3 region is CASREGSTEAFF.

CDR3 amino acids: CASSVGLEQFF. V gene TRBV25-1 combines with J gene TRBJ2-1; TCRdb names TRBD2, which stays unverified in the absence of DNA. The CDR3 consists of 11 residues. Per the germline V gene, CDR1 is MGHDK and CDR2 is SYGVNS.

This chain uses TRBV7-9 with TRBJ1-2; the TCRdb call, TRBD1, lacks DNA for checking. The CDR3 contains 14 residues. The germline V gene encodes CDR1 SEHNR and CDR2 FQNEAQ (reference sequence). CDR3 region: CASSATTGINGYTF.

The chain is built from TRBV24-1 and TRBJ2-1. This CDR3 spans 15 amino acids. The germline V gene has CDR1 KGHDR and CDR2 SFDVKD. The CDR3 loop is CATSDPKDYYNEQFF.

The chain has TRBV11-2 and TRBJ2-1; TCRdb lists TRBD2, though no DNA is available to test this call. Germline assignment: CDR1 SGHAT and CDR2 FQNNGV. This CDR3 comprises 16 residues. CDR3 residues: CASSPHAGLAYDEQFF.

The chain has TRBV3-1 and TRBJ2-1; there is no DNA to check the TCRdb D call of TRBD2. The CDR3 sequence is 16 residues long. Germline CDR1 and CDR2: LGHDT and YNNKEL (reference sequence). CDR3 in amino acids: CASSQTSGSRVNEQFF.